This TCR beta chain was recorded in a study of cytomegalovirus exposure and HLA in healthy donors. The CDR3 totals 15 residues. Germline V gene data show CDR1 as SGDLS and CDR2 as YYNGEE. Vbeta (60) and Jbeta (13) primers were used in the PCR. The method was immunoSEQ multiplex PCR; TCRdb's version includes in-frame clones alone and lacks a portion of them. The sample yields tens of thousands of clones, about 75% seen once. The source of this sequence is a young man in good health and CMV-seronegative. Material for sequencing was PBMCs. The gene calls are TRBV9 and TRBJ2-5; maybe TRBD2 (5 bases). The last part of the DNA fits TRBJ2-7 better; the J call may be wrong. CDR3 sequence (DNA): TGTGCCAGCAGTTCCGGGGTGGCGGACTCCTACGAGCAGTACTTC. Protein sequence: CASSSGVADSYEQYF.